The 22 T cell receptor beta chains reported below all come from one sample, sequenced in a study of blood T cell repertoires in COVID-19. Sequencing was performed with immunoSEQ multiplex PCR; in TCRdb, only in-frame clones are kept and a portion is missing. The sample holds around 250,000 clones, about 90% seen once. Specimen: PBMCs or T cells enriched from blood (not recorded which). The source is a woman in her 30s with acute COVID-19.

This chain links TRBV2 with TRBJ1-3; TRBD1 is a possible D gene (5 bases). Germline CDR1 and CDR2: SNHLY and FYNNEI. Trimming stripped 8 bases from V and 2 bases from J, with 13 bases between. This CDR3 has 14 residues. The CDR3 DNA is TGTGCCAGCCCTGCGACAGAACCTGGAAACACCATATATTTT. Protein product: CASPATEPGNTIYF.

The chain employs TRBV28 and TRBJ2-1; 8 bases line up with TRBD1. The CDR3 is 16 residues long. V was pared by 5 bases and J by 4 bases, with 10 bases of the junction left unmatched. Per the germline V gene, CDR1 is MDHEN and CDR2 is SYDVKM. In DNA form, the CDR3 reads TGTGCCAGCAGTCCACGAGACAGGGGACCTTACAATGAGCAGTTCTTC. This sequence encodes CASSPRDRGPYNEQFF.

This chain links TRBV19 with TRBJ2-1; TRBD2 matches at 9 bases. CDR3 length: 15 residues. Per germline, CDR1 LNHDA and CDR2 SQIVND (reference sequence). Trimming at V came to 5 bases and at J to 4 bases, leaving 6 bases not matched to a gene. The CDR3 DNA is TGTGCCAGTAGTCCGCGGGAGGGCCTTTACAATGAGCAGTTCTTC. Amino acids: CASSPREGLYNEQFF.

The chain carries TRBV5-4 and TRBJ2-5; TRBD1 might be the D (7 bases). The V and J ends lost 1 base and 2 bases respectively, with 12 bases between them. The length of the CDR3 is 15 residues. Germline V gene sequence: CDR1 SGHNT, CDR2 YYREEE (reference sequence). In DNA, the CDR3 is TGTGCCAGCAGCTTGACACAGGGGACTCAAGAGACCCAGTACTTC. It is translated as CASSLTQGTQETQYF.

The chain couples TRBV7-6 to TRBJ2-7, with D uncertain. The germline V gene has CDR1 SGHVS and CDR2 FNYEAQ. The CDR3 runs 15 residues. V shed 1 base and J shed 2 bases, with 12 bases lying between them. CDR3 region: CASSLESQRAYEQYF. Written as DNA, the CDR3 is TGTGCCAGCAGCTTAGAGTCTCAACGGGCCTACGAGCAGTACTTC. Based on the CDR3 plus reference TRBV7-6 and TRBJ2-7, the full variable domain is GAGVSQSPRYKVTKRGQDVALRCDPISGHVSLYWYRQALGQGPEFLTYFNYEAQQDKSGLPNDRFSAERPEGSISTLTIQRTEQRDSAMYRCASSLESQRAYEQYFGPGTRLTVT.

V usage is TRBV27 and J usage is TRBJ2-7; TRBD2 might be the D (6 bases). This CDR3 comprises 15 residues. Trimming pared 3 bases from V and 5 bases from J, leaving 17 bases between. The V gene's germline CDR1 is MNHEY and CDR2 SMNVEV (reference sequence). CDR3 DNA sequence: TGTGCCAGCAGTTTTTCTTTGGGGGGTCCGGACGAGCAGTACTTC. This translates into CASSFSLGGPDEQYF.

The chain recombines TRBV7-6 with TRBJ2-3, with D possibly TRBD2 on 6 matching bases. CDR1 and CDR2 (germline): SGHVS, FNYEAQ. This CDR3 is 16 amino acids long. V lost 5 bases and J 0 bases, leaving 15 bases between the germline ends. The DNA of the CDR3 is TGTGCCAGCAGCCCGCGGGCGCGGGGAAGCACAGATACGCAGTATTTT. The encoded protein is CASSPRARGSTDTQYF.

J is TRBJ2-3 and V is TRBV15; 13 bases line up with TRBD2. From germline, CDR1 is LNHNV and CDR2 YYDKDF (reference sequence). Trimming removed 0 bases from V and 4 bases from J; junction bases left unmatched: 1. This CDR3 is built from 16 residues. The CDR3 region is CATSREGLAGADTQYF. DNA of the CDR3: TGTGCCACCAGCAGAGAAGGACTAGCGGGAGCAGATACGCAGTATTTT.

The rearrangement uses TRBV19 and TRBJ2-1; maybe TRBD2 (5 bases). Trimming stripped 4 bases from V and 6 bases from J, with 13 bases between. This CDR3 contains 14 residues. Germline-derived CDR1 and CDR2 are LNHDA and SQIVND (reference sequence). The CDR3 is CASSTETRFNEQFF. The CDR3 DNA is TGTGCCAGTAGTACGGAAACTAGGTTCAATGAGCAGTTCTTC. Complete variable domain (other parts from reference TRBV19 and TRBJ2-1): DGGITQSPKYLFRKEGQNVTLSCEQNLNHDAMYWYRQDPGQGLRLIYYSQIVNDFQKGDIAEGYSVSREKKESFPLTVTSAQKNPTAFYLCASSTETRFNEQFFGPGTRLTVL.

This clone was detected a few times. The V gene is TRBV7-9, the J gene TRBJ2-1; D call uncertain. The CDR3 has 13 amino acids. Germline V gene lookup returns CDR1 SEHNR and CDR2 FQNEAQ (reference sequence). V dropped 5 bases and J dropped 4 bases, with 9 bases sitting between them. The DNA for the CDR3 is TGTGCCAGCAGCCAGACTGGATACAATGAGCAGTTCTTC. It specifies CASSQTGYNEQFF.

This clone has just one count. J is TRBJ2-1 and V is TRBV9; TRBD1 aligns across 9 bases. CDR1 and CDR2 from the germline V gene are SGDLS and YYNGEE. The ends lost 3 bases at V and 3 bases at J; junction bases unmatched: 7. This CDR3 is 16 amino acids long. The CDR3 loop is CASSAPTGQGYNEQFF. The DNA of the CDR3 is TGTGCCAGCAGCGCCCCTACGGGACAGGGCTACAATGAGCAGTTCTTC.

The J gene is TRBJ2-3, the V gene TRBV28; tentatively, D is TRBD2 (5 bases). With 5 bases removed from V and 4 bases from J, the gap between germline ends came to 22 bases. CDR1 is MDHEN, CDR2 SYDVKM, per germline. The CDR3 is made up of 17 amino acids. CDR3 DNA sequence: TGTGCCAGCAGTAAGAATGCCGGGGTTAGGCATGCAGATACGCAGTATTTT. Encoded protein: CASSKNAGVRHADTQYF.

This clone has a count of ten or more. V gene TRBV20-1 combines with J gene TRBJ2-3; 10 positions agree with TRBD2. V dropped 3 bases and J dropped 1; count of bases not matched to a gene: 4. CDR3 length equals 15 residues. Germline V gives CDR1 DFQATT, CDR2 SNEGSKA (reference sequence). The CDR3 reads CSASAGTSGTDTQYF. In DNA form, the CDR3 reads TGCAGTGCTAGTGCCGGGACTAGCGGCACAGATACGCAGTATTTT.

CDR3 sequence: CSVARGQETQYF. The CDR3 nucleotides are TGCAGCGTTGCGAGGGGGCAAGAGACCCAGTACTTC. This chain connects TRBV29-1 to TRBJ2-5, with a tentative D call TRBD1 (6 bases). V lost 4 bases and J 2 bases, leaving 8 bases between the germline ends. The CDR3 contains 12 residues. Per the germline V gene, CDR1 is SQVTM and CDR2 is ANQGSEA.

The CDR3 coding sequence is TGTGCCAGCAGTTTATCGGGGGTATTGAGTCGGCCCCAGCATTTT. This codes for CASSLSGVLSRPQHF. The rearrangement links TRBV28 to TRBJ1-5, with a weak D call TRBD1 (5 bases). Deletions cut 1 base from V and 9 bases from J, with 16 bases between. There are 15 residues in the CDR3. CDR1 and CDR2 (germline): MDHEN, SYDVKM.

The genes are TRBV28 and TRBJ2-3; tentatively, D is TRBD1 (5 bases). CDR3 length: 12 amino acids. V lost 7 bases to trimming and J lost 3 bases, with 8 bases between them. Germline V lookup: CDR1 MDHEN, CDR2 SYDVKM. In nucleotides, the CDR3 is TGTGCCAGCACTCAGGGAACAGATACGCAGTATTTT. Protein product: CASTQGTDTQYF.

Details on this clone: The same CDR3 also results from other DNA sequences found in this sample. V is TRBV5-4 and J is TRBJ1-4; 7 nucleotides agree with TRBD1. The trim removed 0 bases at V and 5 bases at J, leaving 1 base unmatched. This CDR3 has 14 residues. Germline CDR1 reads SGHNT; CDR2 reads YYREEE (reference sequence). In nucleotides, the CDR3 is TGTGCCAGCAGCTTGGACAGGGGAAATGAAAAACTGTTTTTT. Translation gives CASSLDRGNEKLFF.

This clone occurred once. V usage is TRBV6-5 and J usage is TRBJ2-7, with 11 positions matching TRBD2. The CDR3 sequence is 15 residues long. The ends lost 5 bases at V and 0 bases at J; junction bases unmatched: 3. Germline V gene data show CDR1 as MNHEY and CDR2 as SVGAGI. CDR3 DNA sequence: TGTGCCAGCAGTCGGGGACTAGCGGTCTCCTACGAGCAGTACTTC. This codes for CASSRGLAVSYEQYF.

The CDR3 coding sequence is TGTGCCAGCAGCTTAGTATGGCAGGGAACCACCGGGGAGCTGTTTTTT. Its protein product is CASSLVWQGTTGELFF. The chain is built from TRBV7-2 and TRBJ2-2; D might be TRBD1 (5 bases). Looked up from germline, CDR1 is SGHTA and CDR2 is FQGNSA. Trimming took 1 base from V and 4 from J, leaving 13 bases between them. This CDR3 contains 16 residues.

This chain uses TRBV18 with TRBJ1-5, with 8 bases identical to TRBD1. V lost 3 bases to trimming and J lost 3 bases; unmatched junction nucleotides: 7. Germline V gives CDR1 KGHSH, CDR2 LQKENI. The CDR3 is 16 amino acids. CDR3 nucleotide sequence: TGTGCCAGCTCACCTCTCGGGACAGGCAACAATCAGCCCCAGCATTTT. Its translation: CASSPLGTGNNQPQHF.

This chain uses TRBV7-9 with TRBJ2-1, with 8 bases fitting TRBD2. Germline CDR1 SEHNR, CDR2 FQNEAQ (reference sequence). The CDR3 covers 19 residues. V lost 0 bases to trimming and J lost 1 base; unmatched junction nucleotides: 11. Written as DNA, the CDR3 is TGTGCCAGCAGCTTAGCGCCAGGACTAGCTGAAAGATCCTACAATGAGCAGTTCTTC. This sequence encodes CASSLAPGLAERSYNEQFF.

The V and J genes are TRBV2 and TRBJ1-1; 7 bases match TRBD1. Per the germline V gene, CDR1 is SNHLY and CDR2 is FYNNEI. CDR3 length: 15 amino acids. V dropped 6 bases and J dropped 0; count of bases not matched to a gene: 7. CDR3 in amino acids: CASSASGTVNTEAFF. As DNA, the CDR3 is TGTGCCAGCAGCGCTTCCGGGACAGTGAACACTGAAGCTTTCTTT.